A single sample gave rise to the 10 T cell receptor beta chains below, sequenced in a study of cytomegalovirus exposure and HLA in healthy donors. Primers for the PCR totalled 60 Vbeta and 13 Jbeta. TCRdb's copy holds only in-frame clones and misses some; the assay was immunoSEQ multiplex PCR. The sample has 170,000 or so clones, around 80% seen once. Specimen: PBMCs. These receptors were obtained from a man aged 35-49 years in good health and CMV-seronegative.

The V gene is TRBV10-2, the J gene TRBJ2-7, with D possibly being TRBD2 (6 bases). This CDR3 has 16 amino acids. The V gene's germline CDR1 is WSHSY and CDR2 SAAADI. Trimming stripped 1 base from V and 0 bases from J, with 13 bases between. The CDR3 nucleotides read TGCGCCAGCAGTGAGTATGGCGGGGCACCCTCCTACGAGCAGTACTTC. Translating it yields CASSEYGGAPSYEQYF.

CDR3 bases: TGTGCCAGCAGCTTAGCGACTAGCGGGGTAAACTACGAGCAGTACTTC. Amino acid sequence: CASSLATSGVNYEQYF. The rearrangement uses TRBV7-2 and TRBJ2-7; 11 bases fit TRBD2. CDR3 size: 16 residues. Germline CDR1 reads SGHTA; CDR2 reads FQGNSA. Trimming took 0 bases from V and 3 from J; bases not matched to a gene: 4. The full variable domain, completed using reference TRBV7-2 and TRBJ2-7, is GAGVSQSPSNKVTEKGKDVELRCDPISGHTALYWYRQSLGQGLEFLIYFQGNSAPDKSGLPSDRFSAERTGGSVSTLTIQRTQQEDSAVYLCASSLATSGVNYEQYFGPGTRLTVT.

In its sample, this clone was seen once. The chain combines TRBV9 with TRBJ2-7; TRBD1 matches 9 bases. CDR3 length equals 14 residues. The germline V gene encodes CDR1 SGDLS and CDR2 YYNGEE. J was trimmed by 5 bases and V by 2 bases; bases with no gene match: 5. CDR3 residues: CASSVGTGSDEQYF. The DNA of the CDR3 is TGTGCCAGCAGCGTTGGGACAGGGAGTGACGAGCAGTACTTC.

This chain links TRBV14 with TRBJ1-2, with TRBD1 as a possible D gene (6 bases). This CDR3 region has 14 residues. Trimming took 1 base from V and 4 from J, leaving 10 bases between them. The germline V gene encodes CDR1 SGHDN and CDR2 FVKESK. CDR3 sequence (DNA): TGTGCCAGCAGCCAAGGGGGGCAGACCTATGGCTACACCTTC. Translation: CASSQGGQTYGYTF.

This chain uses TRBV6-1 with TRBJ2-3; D uncertain. Germline V gives CDR1 MNHNS, CDR2 SASEGT. This CDR3 region has 17 residues. V shed 1 base and J shed 0 bases, with 14 bases lying between them. This CDR3 is CASSEVTAWASTDTQYF. CDR3 in DNA: TGTGCCAGCAGTGAAGTAACAGCCTGGGCTAGCACAGATACGCAGTATTTT.

The rearrangement joins TRBV27 to TRBJ2-7; 11 positions match TRBD2. CDR3 size: 15 residues. CDR1 is MNHEY and CDR2 is SMNVEV in the germline V gene (reference sequence). J lost 4 bases, V lost 6 bases, and 8 bases had no gene match. This chain's CDR3 is CASRTGTSGRYEQYF. DNA for the CDR3: TGTGCCAGCAGAACCGGGACTAGCGGACGATACGAGCAGTACTTC.

The rearrangement links TRBV5-8 to TRBJ1-1, with a weak D call TRBD1 (5 bases). Germline V gene sequence: CDR1 SGHTS, CDR2 YDEGEE. The V and J ends lost 6 bases and 5 bases respectively, with 17 bases between them. This CDR3 region has 14 residues. As DNA, the CDR3 is TGTGCCAGCATCTCCAGACAGTTTGTAACTGAAGCTTTCTTT. Amino acids: CASISRQFVTEAFF. The complete variable domain, with remaining parts taken from reference TRBV5-8 and TRBJ1-1, reads EAGVTQSPTHLIKTRGQQATLRCSPISGHTSVYWYQQALGLGLQFLLWYDEGEERNRGNFPPRFSGRQFPNYSSELNVNALELEDSALYLCASISRQFVTEAFFGQGTRLTVV.

This clone was seen just once. The chain has TRBV10-3 and TRBJ2-7, with 11 bases fitting TRBD1. This CDR3 contains 15 residues. The V gene end was trimmed by 2 bases and the J gene end by 5 bases; junction bases not matched to a gene: 5. Germline V gene sequence: CDR1 ENHRY, CDR2 SYGVKD. Here the CDR3 DNA reads TGTGCCATCAGTGAGGTGGGACAGGGGGGCGACGAGCAGTACTTC. The encoded protein is CAISEVGQGGDEQYF.

The chain couples TRBV7-2 to TRBJ2-7, with TRBD2 matching over 10 bases. There are 15 residues in the CDR3. Germline CDR1 SGHTA, CDR2 FQGNSA. With 0 bases clipped from V and 4 bases from J, the junction kept 3 bases outside the gene matches. CDR3 DNA sequence: TGTGCCAGCAGCTTAGCGAGCGGGAGGGTTTACGAGCAGTACTTC. Encoded protein: CASSLASGRVYEQYF.

The gene calls are TRBV5-4 and TRBJ1-2, with 7 bases fitting TRBD1. The CDR3 length is 13 residues. CDR1 and CDR2 (germline): SGHNT, YYREEE (reference sequence). Unmatched junction bases numbered 5, after V lost 4 bases and J lost 5 bases. CDR3 residues: CASSTGVPYGYTF. The CDR3 coding sequence is TGTGCCAGCAGCACAGGGGTCCCTTATGGCTACACCTTC. The full variable domain, its missing parts supplied by reference TRBV5-4 and TRBJ1-2, is ETGVTQSPTHLIKTRGQQVTLRCSSQSGHNTVSWYQQALGQGPQFIFQYYREEENGRGNFPPRFSGLQFPNYSSELNVNALELDDSALYLCASSTGVPYGYTFGSGTRLTVV.